This paragraph covers one T cell receptor beta chain sequence. CDR1 is SGDLS, CDR2 YYNGEE, per germline. The CDR3 contains 14 residues. V lost 3 bases to trimming and J lost 4 bases, with 11 bases between them. The sample comes from a study of blood T cell repertoires in COVID-19. Whole-study context: The samples span acute and convalescent COVID-19 from the United States, Italy and Spain.

Under the authors' procedure: Reference gene primer amplification in the assay estimated nucleated cell counts. TCRdb keeps only in-frame clones here, not all; method: immunoSEQ multiplex PCR. V and J calls and clone size are copied from that table; D and trimming were computed from the DNA. The table records 160,000 or so clones, about 90% of them present only once. The age range of participants was about 18 to 100 years, with residence in fewer than 25 US areas. Categorization into cohorts depended on clinical history that participants reported. This TCR was recovered from a human donor with acute COVID-19. The donor label of this sample is uncertain. Sequences were obtained from PBMCs or T cells enriched from blood (not recorded which). V usage is TRBV9 and J usage is TRBJ1-5; no firm D call. The CDR3 DNA reads TGTGCCAGCAGCGCCCTCGGAGGGAATCAGCCCCAGCATTTT. Protein sequence: CASSALGGNQPQHF.